One T cell receptor beta chain is described in this entry. This specimen belongs to a study of OX40 agonist ivuxolimab in advanced cancers. The overall study: The eligibility criteria allowed prior anti-PD-1, anti-PD-L1 or anti-CTLA-4 therapy, and 30% to 45% had some.

The repertoire was sequenced with immunoSEQ multiplex PCR; TCRdb's copy has only in-frame clones and lacks some. The sample records roughly 71,000 clones, roughly 80% being singletons. This CDR3 is 13 amino acids long. V was cut by 2 bases and J by 5 bases, with 10 bases left in between. Germline lookup yields CDR1 SGHRS and CDR2 YFSETQ. This chain connects TRBV5-1 to TRBJ1-1, with D perhaps matching TRBD1 (5 bases). The material sequenced was CD4+ or CD8+ T cells sorted from blood, taken in a trial of the OX40 agonist ivuxolimab. This clonotype originated in an adult with an advanced solid tumor such as melanoma, head and neck, liver or kidney cancer. The CDR3 DNA reads TGCGCCAGCAGCTTTCAGGGTGAGACTGAAGCTTTCTTT. Translation: CASSFQGETEAFF.